This is a list of T cell receptor beta chains from one sample in a study of T cells in localized non-small cell lung cancer. Measured with immunoSEQ multiplex PCR; TCRdb has only the in-frame clones, and not every one. The data hold 130,000 or so clones, with around 92% observed a single time. The sample was peripheral blood, taken before any cancer treatment. These receptor sequences come from a female donor over 55 with stage I lung adenocarcinoma. Each CDR3 is given with its conserved first and last residue. Fields, in order: D gene, V gene, CDR3 length, clone size, J gene, CDR3 DNA, CDR3 protein. A D gene is named only where the DNA matches it firmly. For some rows the clone size is stated as once, few or many, or as a class when expanded; others skip it.

-	TRBV28	15	-	TRBJ1-2	TGTGCCAGCAGTTCAACGAGGGGAGTCCCTTATGGCTACACCTTC	CASSSTRGVPYGYTF
-	TRBV19	15	-	TRBJ1-1	TGTGCCAGTAGTAGCAACAGGGTGTTGGGGACTGAAGCTTTCTTT	CASSSNRVLGTEAFF
TRBD1	TRBV27	16	-	TRBJ1-2	TGTGCCAGCAGTTCGGACAGGGGGCGCCGGGGCTATGGCTACACCTTC	CASSSDRGRRGYGYTF
-	TRBV7-8	17	once	TRBJ1-5	TGTGCCAGCAGCTTAGATAGGGGCGGTCAGGGATCTCAGCCCCAGCATTTT	CASSLDRGGQGSQPQHF
TRBD2	TRBV7-6	20	-	TRBJ2-7	TGTGCCAGCAGCAATTTGGTGGGACTAGCGGGACCAGGTAGCTCCTACGAGCAGTACTTC	CASSNLVGLAGPGSSYEQYF
-	TRBV2	13	-	TRBJ2-5	TGTGCCAGCAGTACAGGGATGGGAGAGACCCAGTACTTC	CASSTGMGETQYF
-	TRBV5-4	13	-	TRBJ2-1	TGTGCCAGCAGCTTGGACTCCGGTCGGGAGCAGTTCTTC	CASSLDSGREQFF
-	TRBV9	15	-	TRBJ1-1	TGTGCCAGCAGCGTAGGCCAGGGGTCGAACACTGAAGCTTTCTTT	CASSVGQGSNTEAFF
TRBD1	TRBV28	17	-	TRBJ1-3	TGTGCCAGCAGTTTATGGGTCAGGGGGCCCCCTGGAAACACCATATATTTT	CASSLWVRGPPGNTIYF
TRBD2	TRBV4-1	19	-	TRBJ2-5	TGCGCCAGCAGCCAAGGAGCGACTAGCGGGAGGGCCGGAGGAGAGACCCAGTACTTC	CASSQGATSGRAGGETQYF
TRBD1	TRBV6-1	16	-	TRBJ2-2	TGTGCCAGCAGTGATGGTCCAGGGGGTTGGACCGGGGAGCTGTTTTTT	CASSDGPGGWTGELFF
TRBD1	TRBV6-5	13	-	TRBJ1-2	TGTGCCAGCAGTGGGGACAGGGCCTATGGCTACACCTTC	CASSGDRAYGYTF
TRBD1	TRBV7-6	13	-	TRBJ2-1	TGTGCCAGCAGCTCACAGGGGGCTCATGAGCAGTTCTTC	CASSSQGAHEQFF
TRBD2	TRBV13	21	-	TRBJ2-2	TGTGCCAGCAGCCGAAACAGGGGTGATGGGACTAGCGGCCAAAACACCGGGGAGCTGTTTTTT	CASSRNRGDGTSGQNTGELFF
-	TRBV6-6	14	-	TRBJ2-3	TGTGCCAGCAGTTATCCTCTGGGTATAGATACGCAGTATTTT	CASSYPLGIDTQYF
-	TRBV20-1	11	-	TRBJ1-2	TGCAGTGCTTCCCCATCATGGACCTACACCTTC	CSASPSWTYTF
-	TRBV6-4	13	once	TRBJ1-1	TGTGCCAGCAGTGCCGCATTCGCAGGTGAAGCTTTCTTT	CASSAAFAGEAFF
TRBD1	TRBV10-2	15	-	TRBJ2-5	TGCGCCAGCAGCCTCCTGACAGGGGTTGGGGAGACCCAGTACTTC	CASSLLTGVGETQYF
-	TRBV4-1	14	-	TRBJ2-3	TGCGCCAGCAGCCAAGCTTCCCGCACAGATACGCAGTATTTT	CASSQASRTDTQYF
-	TRBV2	18	-	TRBJ2-1	TGTGCCAGCAGTGAGAGGGGGTCCGGGACCCTCTCCTACAATGAGCAGTTCTTC	CASSERGSGTLSYNEQFF
-	TRBV6-6	13	-	TRBJ2-7	TGTGCCAGCAGTTACGCCAGGGGCTACGAGCAGTACTTC	CASSYARGYEQYF
-	TRBV5-1	14	-	TRBJ1-2	TGCGCCAGCAGCTTGCGGACCACGGACTATGGCTACACCTTC	CASSLRTTDYGYTF
TRBD1	TRBV6-6	16	-	TRBJ2-4	TGTGCCAGCAGACACGGACAGGGGTTAGTGAGAAACATTCAGTACTTC	CASRHGQGLVRNIQYF
TRBD1	TRBV10-2	12	-	TRBJ2-7	TGCGCCAGCCAACAGGGGGCCTACGAGCAGTACTTC	CASQQGAYEQYF
-	TRBV14	13	many	TRBJ2-1	TGTGCCAGCAGCCCGACGAGGGCAGGGGAGCAGTTCTTC	CASSPTRAGEQFF
-	TRBV4-2	14	-	TRBJ2-3	TGTGCCAGCAGCCAAGAGACTATCACAGATACGCAGTATTTT	CASSQETITDTQYF
-	TRBV15	16	-	TRBJ2-7	TGTGCCACCAGCAGCGGGGCCGACCCGGAATTCTACGAGCAGTACTTC	CATSSGADPEFYEQYF
TRBD2	TRBV9	17	-	TRBJ2-5	TGTGCCAGCAGCGTAGGAACTAGCGGCGGAAGGACAGAGACCCAGTACTTC	CASSVGTSGGRTETQYF
-	TRBV7-6	12	-	TRBJ1-1	TGTGCCAGCAGCGCAGAGAACACTGAAGCTTTCTTT	CASSAENTEAFF
-	TRBV30	12	few	TRBJ1-1	TGTGCCTGGAGTGTTAATATCGTGGAAGCTTTCTTT	CAWSVNIVEAFF
-	TRBV28	15	-	TRBJ2-7	TGTGCCAGCAGTCGCCCCCCGGGGAAGGCCTACGAGCAGTACTTC	CASSRPPGKAYEQYF
TRBD1	TRBV27	18	-	TRBJ1-1	TGTGCCAGCAGTTTCCTCGTGGCCGGGACAGGCCTGAACACTGAAGCTTTCTTT	CASSFLVAGTGLNTEAFF
TRBD1	TRBV13	20	-	TRBJ1-4	TGTGCCAGCAGACTTAGCGTTGGGGGATTGTCCGGGACAGGGAATGAAAAACTGTTTTTT	CASRLSVGGLSGTGNEKLFF
-	TRBV9	15	-	TRBJ2-3	TGTGCCAGCAGCGTAGCTAGCACACTAACAGATACGCAGTATTTT	CASSVASTLTDTQYF
-	TRBV18	13	-	TRBJ1-3	TGTGCCAGCTCACCCCCTATTGGAAACACCATATATTTT	CASSPPIGNTIYF
-	TRBV18	13	-	TRBJ1-2	TGTGCCAGCTCACCACTCGCTAACTATGGCTACACCTTC	CASSPLANYGYTF
-	TRBV28	17	-	TRBJ1-5	TGTGCCAGCAGTTTGGGCCCCTTTGGAGGGGACGGGCAGCCCCAGCATTTT	CASSLGPFGGDGQPQHF
-	TRBV2	14	-	TRBJ2-5	TGTGCCAGCTTAGGGCGGAAGGGGGGGGAGACCCAGTACTTC	CASLGRKGGETQYF
TRBD2	TRBV28	13	-	TRBJ2-1	TGTGCCAGCAGTTTATACACGGGAGGGGAGCAGTTCTTC	CASSLYTGGEQFF
-	TRBV5-4	16	-	TRBJ2-5	TGTGCCAGCAGCCTGGGGTTCGGGGGAGAGGGGAAGACCCAGTACTTC	CASSLGFGGEGKTQYF
-	TRBV2	13	few	TRBJ1-1	TGTGCCATCAAGAGGGGGTTGAACACTGAAGCTTTCTTT	CAIKRGLNTEAFF
TRBD1	TRBV15	19	-	TRBJ2-4	TGTGCCACCAGCAGAGATCATGACAGGGGGGAAGAATCCAAAAACATTCAGTACTTC	CATSRDHDRGEESKNIQYF
-	TRBV5-1	13	-	TRBJ1-2	TGCGCCAGCAGCGAAGGGTCCTCCGTAGGCTACACCTTC	CASSEGSSVGYTF
-	TRBV7-3	15	-	TRBJ2-1	TGTGCCAGCAGCTTACCGGGGATCTCCTACAATGAGCAGTTCTTC	CASSLPGISYNEQFF
-	TRBV30	15	many	TRBJ1-1	TGTGCCTGGAGTGTACGGGATTGGTATGCCACTGAAGCTTTCTTT	CAWSVRDWYATEAFF
-	TRBV18	14	-	TRBJ2-3	TGTGCCAGCTCACCGGGGTTTGGCACAGATACGCAGTATTTT	CASSPGFGTDTQYF
-	TRBV6-6	13	-	TRBJ2-3	TGTGCCAGCAGTTGGGACTCCACAGATACGCAGTATTTT	CASSWDSTDTQYF
TRBD1	TRBV7-9	14	-	TRBJ1-1	TGTGCCAGCAGCCGTCCCGGGACAGGGGTCGAAGCTTTCTTT	CASSRPGTGVEAFF
-	TRBV5-1	16	-	TRBJ1-5	TGCGCCAGCAGCTTGGATGGAGGGCGAACCAATCAGCCCCAGCATTTT	CASSLDGGRTNQPQHF
-	TRBV6-5	13	-	TRBJ1-2	TGTGCCAGCAGCAGGGCAGGGAGCTATGGCTACACCTTC	CASSRAGSYGYTF
TRBD1	TRBV28	13	-	TRBJ1-5	TGTGCCACCTTGGGACAGTTCAATCAGCCCCAGCATTTT	CATLGQFNQPQHF
-	TRBV6-5	14	-	TRBJ2-3	TGTGCCTCTGGGAGACGCGATCGTTCAGATACGCAGTATTTT	CASGRRDRSDTQYF
-	TRBV6-1	13	-	TRBJ1-2	TGTGCCAGCAGTGAGAGGGGGTACTATGGCTACACCTTC	CASSERGYYGYTF
-	TRBV10-3	12	-	TRBJ2-3	TGTGCCATCGGCAGGCCCACAGATACGCAGTATTTT	CAIGRPTDTQYF
-	TRBV28	12	-	TRBJ2-3	TGTGCCAGCAAAGGAGGTGCGCCAACGCAGTATTTT	CASKGGAPTQYF
-	TRBV2	14	-	TRBJ2-1	TGTGCCAGCAGAGTCAGACTAGAGTCGAATGAGCAGTTCTTC	CASRVRLESNEQFF
TRBD1	TRBV28	14	once	TRBJ2-7	TGTGCCAGCAGTTTCAGGGGGAAAAGGTACGAGCAGTACTTC	CASSFRGKRYEQYF
-	TRBV18	15	once	TRBJ1-2	TGTGCCAGCTCGGTTGTGGAGGGAGCGTTTGCTGGCTACACCTTC	CASSVVEGAFAGYTF
TRBD2	TRBV19	13	few	TRBJ2-5	TGTGCCAGTAGTATGAGGACTAGCGGTACTAGGTACTTC	CASSMRTSGTRYF